These 8 T cell receptor beta chains originate from one sample sequenced in a study of cytomegalovirus exposure and HLA in healthy donors. The PCR had 60 Vbeta and 13 Jbeta primers. Libraries were prepared by immunoSEQ multiplex PCR; TCRdb keeps only in-frame clonotypes and omits some of them. The data show approximately 150,000 clones, about 85% seen once. Material for sequencing was PBMCs. The receptors derive from a man younger than 45 in good health and CMV-seropositive.

This chain connects TRBV5-6 to TRBJ2-5, with unresolved D. This CDR3 region has 13 residues. Per the germline V gene, CDR1 is SGHDT and CDR2 is YYEEEE. The V end was cut by 4 bases, the J end by 5 bases, with 12 bases between. The CDR3 is CASSPLRSETQYF. CDR3 in DNA: TGTGCCAGCAGCCCCTTAAGAAGCGAGACCCAGTACTTC.

The chain has TRBV7-9 and TRBJ2-3, with 9 bases identical to TRBD1. With V trimmed by 2 bases and J by 5 bases, 11 bases remained unmatched. From germline, CDR1 is SEHNR and CDR2 FQNEAQ (reference sequence). This CDR3 has 17 residues. CDR3 in DNA: TGTGCCAGCAGCTTACGCGTCCGGGACAGGGCACAAGATACGCAGTATTTT. This translates into CASSLRVRDRAQDTQYF.

This chain uses TRBV19 with TRBJ2-3, with 14 bases aligning to TRBD2. J lost 4 bases, V lost 8 bases, and 5 bases had no gene match. Germline V gene sequence: CDR1 LNHDA, CDR2 SQIVND (reference sequence). The CDR3 contains 15 residues. The CDR3: CASQGLAGVADTQYF. The CDR3 region has the DNA TGTGCCAGTCAGGGACTAGCGGGAGTTGCAGATACGCAGTATTTT.

The V and J genes are TRBV7-9 and TRBJ1-2; D is unclear. Germline V gene lookup returns CDR1 SEHNR and CDR2 FQNEAQ (reference sequence). Trimming left V 1 base short and J 6 bases short, with 9 bases between. The CDR3 loop spans 13 amino acids. The CDR3 DNA is TGTGCCAGCAGCTTAGAGGTAGCGGATGGCTACACCTTC. This encodes CASSLEVADGYTF.

The rearrangement links TRBV13 to TRBJ2-2, with 11 bases lining up with TRBD1. J lost 4 bases, V lost 5 bases, and 6 bases had no gene match. The germline V gene encodes CDR1 PRHDT and CDR2 FYEKMQ (reference sequence). The CDR3 has 16 amino acids. DNA of the CDR3: TGTGCCAGCAGCCTGGGGGGACAGGGGGGCACCGGGGAGCTGTTTTTT. Translating it yields CASSLGGQGGTGELFF.

The genes are TRBV9 and TRBJ1-2; possible D gene TRBD1, 6 bases. The CDR3 length is 15 residues. Germline values: CDR1 SGDLS, CDR2 YYNGEE. V was cut by 1 base and J by 4 bases, with 14 bases left in between. In DNA, the CDR3 is TGTGCCAGCAGCGTAAACCCGGGGGGCGGCTATGGCTACACCTTC. It yields the protein CASSVNPGGGYGYTF.

The V gene is TRBV11-2, the J gene TRBJ1-2; D unresolved. V was cut by 2 bases and J by 6 bases, with 19 bases left in between. The CDR3 sequence is 16 residues long. Looked up from germline, CDR1 is SGHAT and CDR2 is FQNNGV. CDR3 DNA: TGTGCCAGCAGCTTATTGGCCGGGGTTGAGGGTGATGGCTACACCTTC. Translation: CASSLLAGVEGDGYTF. Combining the CDR3 with reference TRBV11-2 and TRBJ1-2 gives the whole variable domain EAGVAQSPRYKIIEKRQSVAFWCNPISGHATLYWYQQILGQGPKLLIQFQNNGVVDDSQLPKDRFSAERLKGVDSTLKIQPAKLEDSAVYLCASSLLAGVEGDGYTFGSGTRLTVV.

V is TRBV7-9 and J is TRBJ2-5; the D gene is possibly TRBD2 (7 bases). The DNA end is more similar to TRBJ2-7, so the J call may be wrong. The CDR3 covers 15 residues. CDR1 and CDR2 (germline): SEHNR, FQNEAQ (reference sequence). CDR3 sequence: CASSQRGGGLHEQYF. In DNA, the CDR3 is TGTGCCAGCAGCCAAAGGGGGGGAGGCCTCCACGAGCAGTACTTC.